The sequence of this T cell receptor beta chain was determined in a study of metastatic and nonmetastatic thyroid tumors. Study details: Repertoires of blood and of tissue (tumor or nodule) from malignant and benign thyroid patients were compared.

In the authors' workflow: What underpinned the distant-metastasis classifier for papillary thyroid cancer was the set of CDR3 differences across clinicopathological groups. TCRdb recomputed clones from the PCR reads via MiXCR. The V and J calls, along with clone size, are taken from TCRdb and not from the paper's own processing. The sample records roughly 18,000 clones, 25% to 35% being singletons. Trimming left V 4 bases short and J 1 base short, with 4 bases between. This CDR3 has 12 residues. Germline V CDR1 and CDR2: MNHEY, SVGEGT. Findings and caveats of the study: Reports indicated that malignant thyroid tumors showed significantly higher TCR beta diversity than benign nodules did, in blood and tumor.

This clone has at least ten counts. What it binds is unknown. Thyroid surgery was performed in patients who had received no treatment beforehand. This chain links TRBV6-2 or TRBV6-3 with TRBJ1-2; D remains ambiguous. Input material: tumor tissue. The receptor was isolated from a female donor with papillary thyroid cancer or a benign thyroid nodule (not recorded which). Some clones in this sample may be carry-over from other donors' samples. CDR3 sequence: CASSSYNYGYTF. CDR3 coding DNA: TGTGCCAGCAGTTCTTATAACTATGGCTACACCTTC.